Below, 26 T cell receptor beta chains from the same sample are listed, as sequenced in a study of Ad26.COV2.S vaccination and SARS-CoV-2 variants. Clones were sequenced by immunoSEQ multiplex PCR, and TCRdb holds only the in-frame ones, with some missing. The top ten hold under 2% of the sample, which has approximately 460,000 clones, 80% to 90% seen once. Treatment specified: some 20 received Ad26.COV2.S at low or high dose, single or two shots; roughly five received placebo; per-sample allocation not given. At day 63 after the first vaccine or placebo injection, samples were drawn. The starting material was peripheral blood, obtained in a trial of Ad26.COV2.S vaccine versus placebo. The receptors derive from a person between 18 and 65 years old who received the Ad26.COV2.S COVID-19 vaccine or a placebo.

The chain is built from TRBV7-2 and TRBJ1-2; D remains unclear. Germline assignment: CDR1 SGHTA and CDR2 FQGNSA. The ends were cut back, 6 bases at V and 6 bases at J, with 8 bases in the middle. The CDR3 has 11 amino acids. The chain's CDR3 is CASSYRDGYTF. DNA of the CDR3: TGTGCCAGCAGTTACCGAGATGGCTACACCTTC.

In its sample, this clone was seen once. This chain joins TRBV7-9 and TRBJ2-3, with 7 bases aligning to TRBD2. In germline, CDR1 is SEHNR, CDR2 FQNEAQ (reference sequence). The CDR3 runs 17 residues. J lost 0 bases, V lost 5 bases, and 11 bases had no gene match. CDR3 sequence reads: CASSPIRGRGSTDTQYF. In DNA, the CDR3 is TGTGCCAGCAGCCCCATCCGCGGGAGAGGTAGCACAGATACGCAGTATTTT.

V is TRBV7-9 and J is TRBJ2-5; 7 bases fit TRBD2. Germline-derived CDR1 and CDR2 are SEHNR and FQNEAQ (reference sequence). V lost 3 bases to trimming and J lost 5 bases; unmatched junction nucleotides: 9. The CDR3 sequence is 15 residues long. The CDR3 region has the DNA TGTGCCAGCAGCTTCGAGGGAGGGATACGGGAGACCCAGTACTTC. Its protein is CASSFEGGIRETQYF.

On this clone itself: Other DNA sequences in this sample translate to the same CDR3. The DNA for the CDR3 is TGTGCCAGCAGTGAAGCTTACGAGCAGTACTTC. Translated, it gives CASSEAYEQYF. The genes are TRBV2 and TRBJ2-7; D not certain. CDR1 is SNHLY, CDR2 FYNNEI, per germline. V lost 0 bases and J lost 4, with 1 base in between. The CDR3 has 11 amino acids. The full variable domain, completed using reference TRBV2 and TRBJ2-7, is EPEVTQTPSHQVTQMGQEVILRCVPISNHLYFYWYRQILGQKVEFLVSFYNNEISEKSEIFDDQFSVERPDGSNFTLKIRSTKLEDSAMYFCASSEAYEQYFGPGTRLTVT.

The chain has TRBV2 and TRBJ2-2; 9 bases match TRBD1. The V segment lost 4 bases and the J segment 7 bases; nucleotides outside the gene matches: 4. Germline CDR1 reads SNHLY; CDR2 reads FYNNEI. The CDR3 is 14 amino acids. This CDR3 is CASSARTGVGELFF. CDR3 coding DNA: TGTGCCAGCAGTGCAAGGACAGGGGTCGGGGAGCTGTTTTTT.

The sample holds a few counts of this clone. CDR3 loop: CASSLTVNTEAFF. DNA for the CDR3: TGTGCCAGCAGCTTGACAGTAAACACTGAAGCTTTCTTT. The chain uses TRBV7-2 and TRBJ1-1; D perhaps matches TRBD1 (5 bases). CDR1 is SGHTA and CDR2 is FQGNSA in the germline V gene. This CDR3 has 13 residues. Trimming pared 3 bases from V and 2 bases from J, leaving 7 bases between.

The rearrangement links TRBV5-6 to TRBJ1-2, with TRBD1 identical over 7 bases. The germline CDR1 and CDR2 sequences are SGHDT and YYEEEE. Trimming took 4 bases from V and 6 from J; bases not matched to a gene: 9. There are 14 residues in the CDR3. CDR3 DNA sequence: TGTGCCAGCAGCCTCGACGACAGGGCCGATGGCTACACCTTC. Amino acid sequence: CASSLDDRADGYTF.

The chain combines TRBV5-1 with TRBJ2-3, with D tentatively TRBD1 (6 bases). Deletions cut 4 bases from V and 0 bases from J, with 12 bases between. Per germline, CDR1 SGHRS and CDR2 YFSETQ. The CDR3 extends over 15 amino acids. The CDR3 reads CASSLGTLSTDTQYF. In DNA form, the CDR3 reads TGCGCCAGCAGCCTCGGGACACTAAGCACAGATACGCAGTATTTT.

The chain employs TRBV10-3 and TRBJ2-1, with D possibly matching TRBD2 (6 bases). V lost 5 bases and J 4 bases, leaving 9 bases between the germline ends. This CDR3 comprises 13 residues. Per germline, CDR1 ENHRY and CDR2 SYGVKD. The CDR3 DNA sequence: TGTGCCATCAGTAGCGGGCAGTACAATGAGCAGTTCTTC. Its translation is CAISSGQYNEQFF.

The rearrangement links TRBV5-1 to TRBJ1-2; D unclear. V was shortened by 7 bases and J by 2 bases, with 15 bases between the two germline ends. The CDR3 totals 14 residues. Germline lookup yields CDR1 SGHRS and CDR2 YFSETQ. The CDR3 sequence: CASRREPGNYGYTF. The CDR3 bases are TGCGCCAGCCGAAGGGAACCGGGAAACTATGGCTACACCTTC.

The CDR3 region has the DNA TGTGCCAGCAGCTTAGCCCCTTCGTGGGCCGGGGAGCTGTTTTTT. Its translation is CASSLAPSWAGELFF. The chain links TRBV7-2 to TRBJ2-2; no definite D call. This CDR3 contains 15 residues. V lost 0 bases, J lost 6 bases, and 11 bases lay in between. Germline V gives CDR1 SGHTA, CDR2 FQGNSA.

The chain carries TRBV19 and TRBJ1-2; TRBD1 matches at 7 bases. The germline gives CDR1 LNHDA, CDR2 SQIVND (reference sequence). Trimming at V came to 7 bases and at J to 4 bases, leaving 9 bases not matched to a gene. The CDR3 spans 14 residues. Written as DNA, the CDR3 is TGTGCCAGTAAGCCCCAGGGGGACGGCTATGGCTACACCTTC. Translated: CASKPQGDGYGYTF.

The genes are TRBV9 and TRBJ2-1; 8 positions match TRBD1. Trimming at V came to 3 bases and at J to 0 bases, leaving 2 bases not matched to a gene. Germline V lookup: CDR1 SGDLS, CDR2 YYNGEE. The CDR3 loop spans 15 amino acids. CDR3 sequence reads: CASSAGTGSYNEQFF. In nucleotides, the CDR3 is TGTGCCAGCAGCGCCGGGACAGGCTCCTACAATGAGCAGTTCTTC. Complete variable domain (other parts from reference TRBV9 and TRBJ2-1): DSGVTQTPKHLITATGQRVTLRCSPRSGDLSVYWYQQSLDQGLQFLIQYYNGEERAKGNILERFSAQQFPDLHSELNLSSLELGDSALYFCASSAGTGSYNEQFFGPGTRLTVL.

V and J are TRBV5-1 and TRBJ2-5; 9 positions match TRBD1. The ends lost 0 bases at V and 3 bases at J; junction bases unmatched: 0. Germline V gene sequence: CDR1 SGHRS, CDR2 YFSETQ. CDR3 length: 14 amino acids. The CDR3 sequence: CASSLGQGEETQYF. CDR3 bases: TGCGCCAGCAGCTTGGGACAGGGGGAAGAGACCCAGTACTTC.

This clone occurred once. The genes are TRBV5-4 and TRBJ2-6; 8 positions match TRBD1. CDR1 SGHNT and CDR2 YYREEE come from the germline V gene (reference sequence). This CDR3 contains 16 residues. V lost 4 bases and J lost 4; bases outside the gene matches: 7. Written as DNA, the CDR3 is TGTGCCAGCAGCCTCTCAGGGGGCCTCGGGGCCAACGTCCTGACTTTC. Translation gives CASSLSGGLGANVLTF.

The chain joins TRBV30 to TRBJ1-1; the D is unclear. CDR1 is GTSNPN, CDR2 SVGIG, per germline (reference sequence). V shed 0 bases and J shed 0 bases, with 11 bases lying between them. This CDR3 is 15 amino acids long. CDR3: CAWSVQMWMNTEAFF. The CDR3 DNA reads as TGTGCCTGGAGTGTACAAATGTGGATGAACACTGAAGCTTTCTTT.

The chain links TRBV5-1 to TRBJ1-4; D gene ambiguous. Per germline, CDR1 SGHRS and CDR2 YFSETQ. The CDR3 loop spans 16 amino acids. Trimming left V 1 base short and J 4 bases short, with 14 bases between. The CDR3 nucleotides are TGCGCCAGCAGCTTGACTCCGGGTACATTTAATGAAAAACTGTTTTTT. It translates to CASSLTPGTFNEKLFF. Full variable domain (remainder filled in from reference TRBV5-1 and TRBJ1-4): KAGVTQTPRYLIKTRGQQVTLSCSPISGHRSVSWYQQTPGQGLQFLFEYFSETQRNKGNFPGRFSGRQFSNSRSEMNVSTLELGDSALYLCASSLTPGTFNEKLFFGSGTQLSVL.

J is TRBJ1-2 and V is TRBV3-1 (or the pseudogene TRBV3-2); D is unclear. The V end was cut by 1 base, the J end by 2 bases, with 5 bases between. Germline CDR1 is LGHDT and CDR2 is YNNKEL (reference sequence). The CDR3 is 13 amino acids. In DNA form, the CDR3 reads TGTGCCAGCAGCCAAGGGACGAACTATGGCTACACCTTC. This gives the protein CASSQGTNYGYTF.

The chain has TRBV2 and TRBJ2-5; tentatively, D is TRBD1 (5 bases). Trimming stripped 6 bases from V and 6 bases from J, with 17 bases between. The V gene's germline CDR1 is SNHLY and CDR2 FYNNEI. The CDR3 totals 14 residues. The CDR3 protein is CASRSRQGWKTQYF. CDR3 coding DNA: TGTGCCAGCAGGTCTCGGCAGGGCTGGAAGACCCAGTACTTC.

This chain uses TRBV7-9 with TRBJ1-5, with D unresolved. The CDR3 spans 15 residues. In germline, CDR1 is SEHNR, CDR2 FQNEAQ (reference sequence). V shed 1 base and J shed 3 bases, with 10 bases lying between them. CDR3 DNA sequence: TGTGCCAGCAGCTTAGGCTCAGGTTCCAATCAGCCCCAGCATTTT. This codes for CASSLGSGSNQPQHF.

J is TRBJ2-5 and V is TRBV7-8, with 8 bases lining up with TRBD2. The CDR3 spans 14 residues. Trimming at V came to 5 bases and at J to 4 bases, leaving 6 bases not matched to a gene. Germline V gene lookup returns CDR1 SGHVS and CDR2 FQNEAQ. The CDR3 sequence: CASSPGGGRETQYF. The CDR3 DNA follows: TGTGCCAGCAGCCCGGGAGGGGGGCGAGAGACCCAGTACTTC.

The chain links TRBV6-2 or TRBV6-3 to TRBJ2-7, with D perhaps assigned TRBD1 or TRBD2 (5 bases each). The CDR3 totals 16 residues. Trimming cost V 4 bases and J 0 bases, with 16 bases left between them. Germline values: CDR1 MNHEY, CDR2 SVGEGT. The CDR3: CASSSPEFGGSYEQYF. The CDR3 DNA follows: TGTGCCAGCAGTTCTCCCGAGTTTGGGGGCTCCTACGAGCAGTACTTC.

The rearrangement uses TRBV28 and TRBJ2-7, with TRBD2 matching over 8 bases. CDR1 and CDR2 (germline): MDHEN, SYDVKM. The CDR3 consists of 15 residues. J was trimmed by 5 bases and V by 5 bases; bases with no gene match: 11. In DNA form, the CDR3 reads TGTGCCAGCAGTCCCCCCCGGGAGGGCTTCCACGAGCAGTACTTC. Its protein product is CASSPPREGFHEQYF.

V and J are TRBV28 and TRBJ2-2; D not certain. Between the trimmed V and J ends, which lost 2 bases and 6 bases, there was a span of 4 bases. Germline-derived CDR1 and CDR2 are MDHEN and SYDVKM. This CDR3 spans 12 amino acids. In DNA form, the CDR3 reads TGTGCCAGCAGTTTAGGTGCCGGGGAGCTGTTTTTT. This sequence encodes CASSLGAGELFF.

The chain recombines TRBV28 with TRBJ2-7; 9 bases fit TRBD1. The CDR3 has 15 residues. Germline lookup yields CDR1 MDHEN and CDR2 SYDVKM. With 5 bases clipped from V and 6 bases from J, the junction kept 11 bases outside the gene matches. CDR3 sequence (DNA): TGTGCCAGCAGTCCGGGGACAGGGTCACGGGCCGAGCAGTACTTC. It translates to CASSPGTGSRAEQYF.

The rearrangement joins TRBV9 to TRBJ1-1; TRBD1 might be the D (6 bases). The germline gives CDR1 SGDLS, CDR2 YYNGEE. This CDR3 region has 16 residues. Trimming stripped 4 bases from V and 0 bases from J, with 16 bases between. The CDR3 sequence: CASSPTTGGMNTEAFF. The CDR3 coding sequence is TGTGCCAGCAGCCCAACCACCGGGGGCATGAACACTGAAGCTTTCTTT.